Below are 5 T cell receptor beta chains sequenced from a single sample in a study of identical twins. MiXCR, run by TCRdb on the 5' RACE reads, gives a single entry per CDR3 protein. The sample lists 450,000 or so distinct CDR3 sequences; approximately 25% were seen once. In addition, the sample was reused for a study of T cells expressing NK-cell markers.

Source material: CD4+ T cells sorted from blood. The source is a woman between 18 and 29 years old in good health.

Only a few counts were recorded for this clonotype. This sequence joins TRBV5-6 and TRBJ2-7; 11 bases are a match to TRBD1. Germline V gene lookup returns CDR1 SGHDT and CDR2 YYEEEE. The V segment lost 6 bases and the J segment 7 bases; nucleotides outside the gene matches: 9. The CDR3 extends over 14 amino acids. CDR3 coding DNA: TGTGCCAGCAATTCGGACAGGGGGCCAGGTGAGCAGTACTTC. Protein product: CASNSDRGPGEQYF.

The chain recombines TRBV28 with TRBJ1-4; a weak D match, TRBD1 (5 bases). Trimming removed 2 bases from V and 3 bases from J, with 13 bases in between. There are 16 residues in the CDR3. Germline CDR1 reads MDHEN; CDR2 reads SYDVKM. CDR3 nucleotide sequence: TGTGCCAGCAGTTTAGGAGGGGCGCATCCTAATGAAAAACTGTTTTTT. It encodes CASSLGGAHPNEKLFF. The full variable domain, in which reference TRBV28 and TRBJ1-4 provide the parts outside the CDR3, is DVKVTQSSRYLVKRTGEKVFLECVQDMDHENMFWYRQDPGLGLRLIYFSYDVKMKEKGDIPEGYSVSREKKERFSLILESASTNQTSMYLCASSLGGAHPNEKLFFGSGTQLSVL.

The chain joins TRBV5-6 to TRBJ1-1; tentative D call: TRBD1 (5 bases). V dropped 1 base and J dropped 0 bases, with 19 bases sitting between them. The CDR3 length is 18 residues. In germline, CDR1 is SGHDT, CDR2 YYEEEE. The CDR3 DNA is TGTGCCAGCAGCTTGTATCAAGCAGACAGAACATTGAACACTGAAGCTTTCTTT. Translated: CASSLYQADRTLNTEAFF.

This chain uses TRBV7-9 with TRBJ2-5; D is possibly TRBD2 (5 bases). This CDR3 is built from 14 residues. Germline V gives CDR1 SEHNR, CDR2 FQNEAQ (reference sequence). Between the trimmed V and J ends, which lost 7 bases and 5 bases, there was a span of 17 bases. CDR3 sequence (DNA): TGTGCCAGCACACCGCTATGGACTGGGGAGACCCAGTACTTC. Its protein product is CASTPLWTGETQYF.

The chain combines TRBV3-1 with TRBJ2-7; D call uncertain. The CDR3 spans 13 residues. The germline V and J ends were trimmed by 8 bases and 7 bases, with 18 bases remaining between them. The V gene's germline CDR1 is LGHDT and CDR2 YNNKEL (reference sequence). Here the CDR3 DNA reads TGTGCCAGCGAAATTTCAACAGTGGGTGAGCAGTACTTC. Translated, it gives CASEISTVGEQYF.